This passage covers 12 T cell receptor beta chains from one sample sequenced in a study of blood T cell repertoires in COVID-19. The data were produced by immunoSEQ multiplex PCR, yet TCRdb's version contains in-frame clones alone and is incomplete. The data show fewer than 95,000 clones, with under 85% seen just once and less than 15% held by the top ten. The specimen was peripheral blood. Every receptor here comes from a human donor in a cohort sampled during active COVID-19.

CDR3 amino acids: CASSIAYRGTYEQYF. The CDR3 nucleotides are TGTGCCAGTAGTATAGCATACAGGGGAACCTACGAGCAGTACTTC. The V call is TRBV19, the J call TRBJ2-7; 7 bases are a match to TRBD1. Per the germline V gene, CDR1 is LNHDA and CDR2 is SQIVND (reference sequence). The length of the CDR3 is 15 residues. Trimming took 1 base from V and 2 from J; bases not matched to a gene: 5.

The rearrangement uses TRBV12-3 or TRBV12-4 and TRBJ1-4; D uncertain. The CDR3 has 13 residues. Trimming removed 1 base from V and 8 bases from J, with 8 bases in between. The CDR3 DNA reads TGTGCCAGCAGTTTAGAAGATAGAGAAAAACTGTTTTTT. Translating gives CASSLEDREKLFF.

The chain is built from TRBV10-3 and TRBJ2-3; the match to TRBD2 covers 10 bases. The length of the CDR3 is 17 residues. Trimming removed 4 bases from V and 4 bases from J; junction bases left unmatched: 11. The V gene's germline CDR1 is ENHRY and CDR2 SYGVKD. The CDR3 nucleotides read TGTGCCATCAGTGGCACTAGGAGCGGGGGGGAGTCAGATACGCAGTATTTT. Residues: CAISGTRSGGESDTQYF.

V gene TRBV9 combines with J gene TRBJ2-5; TRBD2 agrees at 14 bases. The V gene's germline CDR1 is SGDLS and CDR2 YYNGEE. The trim removed 0 bases at V and 5 bases at J, leaving 6 bases unmatched. The CDR3 length is 17 residues. CDR3 DNA: TGTGCCAGCAGCGTAGGCCGGACTAGCGGGGGGTTGGAGACCCAGTACTTC. Translation gives CASSVGRTSGGLETQYF.

This clone was observed a single time. The CDR3 region is CASSLQGGNQPQHF. The CDR3 DNA reads as TGTGCCAGTAGCCTACAGGGGGGCAATCAGCCCCAGCATTTT. The chain carries TRBV19 and TRBJ1-5; 8 bases fit TRBD1. CDR1 is LNHDA and CDR2 is SQIVND in the germline V gene (reference sequence). Losses at the gene ends were 6 bases for V and 2 bases for J; bases not matched to a gene: 3. The CDR3 is made up of 14 amino acids. Together with reference TRBV19 and TRBJ1-5, the CDR3 gives the full variable domain: DGGITQSPKYLFRKEGQNVTLSCEQNLNHDAMYWYRQDPGQGLRLIYYSQIVNDFQKGDIAEGYSVSREKKESFPLTVTSAQKNPTAFYLCASSLQGGNQPQHFGDGTRLSIL.

The rearrangement links TRBV6-5 to TRBJ1-2; 7 nucleotides align to TRBD1. Trimming at V came to 10 bases and at J to 0 bases, leaving 8 bases not matched to a gene. The CDR3 consists of 14 residues. The germline gives CDR1 MNHEY, CDR2 SVGAGI. CDR3 in DNA: TGTGCCAACCTGGACAGGAGATCTAACTATGGCTACACCTTC. It yields the protein CANLDRRSNYGYTF.

The chain links TRBV27 to TRBJ2-7; possible D gene TRBD1, 6 bases. CDR1 is MNHEY, CDR2 SMNVEV, per germline (reference sequence). The CDR3 length is 16 residues. Trimming left V 5 bases short and J 1 base short, with 18 bases between. CDR3 sequence reads: CASSPRFRGISYEQYF. The CDR3 region has the DNA TGTGCCAGCAGTCCGCGTTTCAGGGGAATATCCTACGAGCAGTACTTC.

The sample holds one count of this clone. The V call is TRBV7-3, the J call TRBJ2-1, with TRBD1 identical over 7 bases. Per germline, CDR1 SGHTA and CDR2 FQGTGA. The CDR3 is 17 residues long. V lost 5 bases, J lost 6 bases, and 16 bases stayed unmatched. Here the CDR3 DNA reads TGTGCCAGCAGCCTCACTGGTGACAGGGTAATAGGCAATGAGCAGTTCTTC. It specifies CASSLTGDRVIGNEQFF. The variable domain in full, completed from reference TRBV7-3 and TRBJ2-1, reads GAGVSQTPSNKVTEKGKYVELRCDPISGHTALYWYRQSLGQGPEFLIYFQGTGAADDSGLPNDRFFAVRPEGSVSTLKIQRTERGDSAVYLCASSLTGDRVIGNEQFFGPGTRLTVL.

This clone appeared a few times. This chain uses TRBV19 with TRBJ2-1, with 12 bases matching TRBD2. Trimming took 8 bases from V and 3 from J; bases not matched to a gene: 11. Germline CDR1 and CDR2: LNHDA and SQIVND (reference sequence). The CDR3 is made up of 17 amino acids. CDR3 DNA: TGTGCCAGTCGTACTACTAGCGGGGGGCCCCTCTACAATGAGCAGTTCTTC. Translating it yields CASRTTSGGPLYNEQFF. Looking up the rest from reference TRBV19 and TRBJ2-1 gives the full variable domain: DGGITQSPKYLFRKEGQNVTLSCEQNLNHDAMYWYRQDPGQGLRLIYYSQIVNDFQKGDIAEGYSVSREKKESFPLTVTSAQKNPTAFYLCASRTTSGGPLYNEQFFGPGTRLTVL.

J is TRBJ1-4 and V is TRBV6-5, with 9 bases identical to TRBD1. Germline V lookup: CDR1 MNHEY, CDR2 SVGAGI. CDR3 length: 14 amino acids. Trimming cost V 7 bases and J 7 bases; bases outside gene matches: 7. CDR3 residues: CASIPGQGFEKLFF. CDR3 DNA: TGTGCCAGCATCCCGGGACAGGGCTTTGAAAAACTGTTTTTT.

The J gene is TRBJ2-3, the V gene TRBV3-1 (or the pseudogene TRBV3-2); tentatively, D is TRBD1 (5 bases). Germline V gene data show CDR1 as LGHDT and CDR2 as YNNKEL (reference sequence). CDR3 size: 14 residues. The ends were cut back, 5 bases at V and 2 bases at J, with 11 bases in the middle. CDR3 amino acids: CASSFTGATDTQYF. Written as DNA, the CDR3 is TGTGCCAGCAGCTTCACAGGAGCCACAGATACGCAGTATTTT.

This clone was counted between two and nine times. Here the CDR3 DNA reads TGTGCCAGCAGCACGGCGGGACGAATCGGTAACCAGTACTTC. Translating it yields CASSTAGRIGNQYF. The chain uses TRBV7-8 and TRBJ2-7; maybe TRBD2 (6 bases). The germline gives CDR1 SGHVS, CDR2 FQNEAQ. The CDR3 has 14 residues. The V end lost 5 bases, the J end lost 10 bases, and 21 bases lay between the germline ends.